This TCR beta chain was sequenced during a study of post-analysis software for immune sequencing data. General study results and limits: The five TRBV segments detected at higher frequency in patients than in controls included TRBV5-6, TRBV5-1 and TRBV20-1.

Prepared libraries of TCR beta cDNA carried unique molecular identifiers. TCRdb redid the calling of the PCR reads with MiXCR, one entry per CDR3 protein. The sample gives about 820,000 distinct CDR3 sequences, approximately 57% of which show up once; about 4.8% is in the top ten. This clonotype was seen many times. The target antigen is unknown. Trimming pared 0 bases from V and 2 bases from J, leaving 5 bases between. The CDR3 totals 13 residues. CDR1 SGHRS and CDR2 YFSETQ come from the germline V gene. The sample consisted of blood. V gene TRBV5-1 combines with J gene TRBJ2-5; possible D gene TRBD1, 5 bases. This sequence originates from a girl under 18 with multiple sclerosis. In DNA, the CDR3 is TGCGCCAGCAGCTTGGGACAGCAAGAGACCCAGTACTTC. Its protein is CASSLGQQETQYF.